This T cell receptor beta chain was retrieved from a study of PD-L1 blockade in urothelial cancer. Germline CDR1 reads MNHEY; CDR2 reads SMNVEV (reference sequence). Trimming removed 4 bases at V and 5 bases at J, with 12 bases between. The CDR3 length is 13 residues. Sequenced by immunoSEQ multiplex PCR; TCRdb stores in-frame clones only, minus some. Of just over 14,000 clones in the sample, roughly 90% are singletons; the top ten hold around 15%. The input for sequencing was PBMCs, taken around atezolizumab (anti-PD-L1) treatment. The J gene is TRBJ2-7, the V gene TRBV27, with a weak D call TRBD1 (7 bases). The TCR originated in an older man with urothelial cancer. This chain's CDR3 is CASSYQGGDEQYF. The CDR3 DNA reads TGTGCCAGCAGTTACCAGGGGGGCGACGAGCAGTACTTC.